The sequence of this TCR beta chain was determined in a study of shared clonotypes between healthy human individuals. Using immunoSEQ multiplex PCR, the repertoire was profiled, and TCRdb retains in-frame clones only, with some absent. Here the sample spans hundreds of thousands of clones, approximately 96% being singletons. Trimming at V came to 3 bases and at J to 2 bases, leaving 10 bases not matched to a gene. Per the germline V gene, CDR1 is MGHRA and CDR2 is YSYEKL. This CDR3 is 17 amino acids long. Terminally differentiated effector memory CD45RA+ cells were left out of the naive CD8 fraction, which was CD45RO-negative and positively selected for CCR7.

J is TRBJ2-1 and V is TRBV4-1; 7 positions agree with TRBD1. This TCR was recovered from a woman aged 30 to 39 in good health. What was sequenced was naive CD8+ T cells sorted from blood. The CDR3 is CASSHKKGAPTYNEQFF. The DNA for the CDR3 is TGCGCCAGCAGCCATAAAAAGGGGGCACCAACCTACAATGAGCAGTTCTTC.